Below, 16 T cell receptor beta chains from the same sample are listed, as sequenced in a study of chemoradiotherapy in HPV16-positive cancers. Clones were sequenced by immunoSEQ multiplex PCR, and TCRdb holds only the in-frame ones, with some missing. The sample holds around 8,800 clones, roughly 84% seen once. This specimen consisted of tumor tissue, obtained from a patient who underwent chemoradiotherapy. The receptors shown here come from a human donor with HPV-associated anogenital cancer.

J is TRBJ1-6 and V is TRBV10-3; D call uncertain. Deletions cut 7 bases from V and 8 bases from J, with 12 bases between. The CDR3 consists of 13 residues. The V gene's germline CDR1 is ENHRY and CDR2 SYGVKD. CDR3 loop: CAINGVLDSPLHF. In DNA, the CDR3 is TGTGCCATCAACGGAGTACTGGATTCACCCCTCCACTTT.

V and J are TRBV7-9 and TRBJ2-1, with D unresolved. This CDR3 is built from 16 residues. Germline CDR1 SEHNR, CDR2 FQNEAQ (reference sequence). Trimming removed 2 bases at V and 0 bases at J, with 11 bases between. The CDR3 nucleotides are TGTGCCAGCAGCTTATGGGCGAGGAGCTCCTACAATGAGCAGTTCTTC. It specifies CASSLWARSSYNEQFF.

This sequence joins TRBV5-5 and TRBJ1-6; unclear D gene. Germline V gene data show CDR1 as SGHKS and CDR2 as YYEKEE (reference sequence). CDR3 size: 15 residues. The ends were cut back, 0 bases at V and 9 bases at J, with 13 bases in the middle. CDR3 DNA sequence: TGTGCCAGCAGCTTGGACCTCGGAGACATTTCACCCCTCCACTTT. Its protein product is CASSLDLGDISPLHF.

The chain joins TRBV27 to TRBJ2-3, with 7 bases identical to TRBD1. The CDR3 has 13 residues. The V segment lost 9 bases and the J segment 1 base; nucleotides outside the gene matches: 4. Germline V lookup: CDR1 MNHEY, CDR2 SMNVEV (reference sequence). The CDR3 loop is CASAGQGTDTQYF. The CDR3 nucleotides read TGTGCCAGTGCCGGACAGGGCACAGATACGCAGTATTTT.

The V gene is TRBV11-2, the J gene TRBJ2-5; tentative D call: TRBD1 (6 bases). V was pared by 7 bases and J by 1 base, with 13 bases between. CDR3 size: 14 residues. Germline assignment: CDR1 SGHAT and CDR2 FQNNGV. The CDR3 DNA reads TGTGCCAGCACCCCCTACAGGGTCCAAGAGACCCAGTACTTC. Its protein product is CASTPYRVQETQYF.

The V gene is TRBV6-6, the J gene TRBJ1-1; 12 bases align to TRBD1. In germline, CDR1 is MNHNY, CDR2 SVGAGI (reference sequence). Trimming removed 4 bases from V and 1 base from J; junction bases left unmatched: 4. CDR3 length: 16 amino acids. The CDR3 region has the DNA TGTGCCAGCAGTTCCGGGACAGGGGGCGCGAACACTGAAGCTTTCTTT. Its translation is CASSSGTGGANTEAFF.

V gene TRBV7-9 combines with J gene TRBJ2-1; 7 bases agree with TRBD2. The CDR3 spans 15 residues. CDR1 SEHNR and CDR2 FQNEAQ come from the germline V gene (reference sequence). The junction had 12 bases not matched to a gene; V was cut back by 5 bases and J by 8 bases. CDR3 coding DNA: TGTGCCAGCAGCAAAGGACTAGGTTTAGGGGATGAGCAGTTCTTC. This encodes CASSKGLGLGDEQFF.

This rearrangement joins TRBV30 to TRBJ2-5; 11 bases map to TRBD1. Germline CDR1 reads GTSNPN; CDR2 reads SVGIG (reference sequence). This CDR3 has 16 amino acids. V was pared by 0 bases and J by 2 bases, with 5 bases of the junction left unmatched. Here the CDR3 DNA reads TGTGCCTGGAGTGTTCCGGACAGGGGGCGGCAAGAGACCCAGTACTTC. It yields the protein CAWSVPDRGRQETQYF.

The V and J genes are TRBV7-2 and TRBJ1-4; D gene unclear. Trimming shortened V by 4 bases and J by 8 bases, and 8 bases separated the two germline ends. Per germline, CDR1 SGHTA and CDR2 FQGNSA. CDR3 length: 12 amino acids. The CDR3 loop is CASSWGGEKLFF. CDR3 in DNA: TGTGCCAGCAGCTGGGGAGGGGAAAAACTGTTTTTT.

This chain connects TRBV7-2 to TRBJ2-7; perhaps D is TRBD1 or TRBD2 (5 bases each). CDR1 is SGHTA, CDR2 FQGNSA, per germline. There are 14 residues in the CDR3. V lost 5 bases to trimming and J lost 7 bases, with 18 bases between them. DNA for the CDR3: TGTGCCAGCAGCCCTCGGGGCTCCGCGCGGGAGCAGTACTTC. Amino acids: CASSPRGSAREQYF.

The CDR3 bases are TGTGCCAGCAGTGAGCCGGGACTAGCTGAGTTCTTC. Its protein product is CASSEPGLAEFF. The chain links TRBV2 to TRBJ2-1; 9 bases agree with TRBD2. The CDR3 extends over 12 amino acids. The V and J ends lost 3 bases and 14 bases, in that order; junction bases with no gene match: 5. Germline V gives CDR1 SNHLY, CDR2 FYNNEI. Full variable domain (outside the CDR3, taken from reference TRBV2 and TRBJ2-1): EPEVTQTPSHQVTQMGQEVILRCVPISNHLYFYWYRQILGQKVEFLVSFYNNEISEKSEIFDDQFSVERPDGSNFTLKIRSTKLEDSAMYFCASSEPGLAEFFGPGTRLTVL.

This chain links TRBV5-4 with TRBJ2-2, with D possibly matching TRBD1 (8 bases). Per the germline V gene, CDR1 is SGHNT and CDR2 is YYREEE (reference sequence). V was pared by 4 bases and J by 6 bases, with 16 bases between. The CDR3 contains 15 residues. DNA of the CDR3: TGTGCCAGCAGCGTGAGACAGGGGAGGGCCGGGGAGCTGTTTTTT. Protein product: CASSVRQGRAGELFF.

This chain joins TRBV11-2 and TRBJ2-2, with 8 bases fitting TRBD2. Losses at the gene ends were 1 base for V and 5 bases for J; bases not matched to a gene: 6. The CDR3 covers 16 residues. Germline-derived CDR1 and CDR2 are SGHAT and FQNNGV. The CDR3 DNA is TGTGCCAGCAGCTTAGGACGGGGGGGCGCGACCGGGGAGCTGTTTTTT. Translation gives CASSLGRGGATGELFF.

This clone was seen only once. The rearrangement links TRBV29-1 to TRBJ1-1, with TRBD1 identical over 8 bases. This CDR3 comprises 15 residues. Germline assignment: CDR1 SQVTM and CDR2 ANQGSEA. J gave up 4 bases and V 7 bases, and 14 bases lay outside the gene matches. CDR3 coding DNA: TGCAGCGCCGCCCGGGACAGGTTGAAGGGCACTGAAGCTTTCTTT. Its protein is CSAARDRLKGTEAFF.

The J gene is TRBJ2-1, the V gene TRBV6-1; D is perhaps TRBD1 (6 bases). The CDR3 runs 16 residues. The germline gives CDR1 MNHNS, CDR2 SASEGT. V gave up 2 bases and J gave up 2 bases, with 13 bases separating them. CDR3: CASSELQQGPYNEQFF. The CDR3 DNA reads TGTGCCAGCAGTGAACTTCAACAGGGACCCTACAATGAGCAGTTCTTC.

The chain employs TRBV19 and TRBJ1-2, with 8 nucleotides matching TRBD1. V lost 5 bases, J lost 4 bases, and 6 bases stayed unmatched. Germline loops: CDR1 LNHDA, CDR2 SQIVND (reference sequence). The length of the CDR3 is 14 residues. Here the CDR3 reads CASSGDRNSYGYTF. DNA for the CDR3: TGTGCCAGTAGTGGGGACAGGAATTCCTATGGCTACACCTTC.